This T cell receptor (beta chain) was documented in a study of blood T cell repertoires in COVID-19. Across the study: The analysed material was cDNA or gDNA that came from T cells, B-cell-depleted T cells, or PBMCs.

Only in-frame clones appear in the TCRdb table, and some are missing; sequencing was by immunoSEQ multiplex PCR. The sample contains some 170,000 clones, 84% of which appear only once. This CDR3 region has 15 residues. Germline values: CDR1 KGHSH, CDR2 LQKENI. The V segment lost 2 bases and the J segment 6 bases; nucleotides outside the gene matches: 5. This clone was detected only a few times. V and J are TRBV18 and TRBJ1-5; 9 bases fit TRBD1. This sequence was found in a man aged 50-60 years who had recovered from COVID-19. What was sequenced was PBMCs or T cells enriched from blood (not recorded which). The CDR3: CASSPKGQGVQPQHF. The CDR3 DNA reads TGTGCCAGCTCACCAAAGGGACAGGGTGTTCAGCCCCAGCATTTT.